The 19 T cell receptor beta chains given below trace back to one sample, sequenced in a study of PD-1 blockade in classical Hodgkin lymphoma. The repertoire was sequenced with immunoSEQ multiplex PCR; TCRdb's copy has only in-frame clones and lacks some. The sample yields 20,000 to 25,000 clones, approximately 80% seen once. Stated time point: cycle 4 day 1 (C4D1), after more than 5 weeks of nivolumab. Every patient relapsed after autologous stem cell transplantation, and brentuximab vedotin exposure varied. The specimen comprised peripheral blood mononuclear cells (PBMCs), sampled before the fourth cycle of nivolumab. These receptors were obtained from a human donor with classical Hodgkin lymphoma.

The chain uses TRBV30 and TRBJ2-2; D call uncertain. This CDR3 spans 14 amino acids. Germline V lookup: CDR1 GTSNPN, CDR2 SVGIG (reference sequence). V was shortened by 1 base and J by 4 bases, with 10 bases between the two germline ends. The CDR3 DNA reads TGTGCCTGGAGTGCGGAGTCATTCACCGGGGAGCTGTTTTTT. It encodes CAWSAESFTGELFF. The variable domain in full, completed from reference TRBV30 and TRBJ2-2, reads SQTIHQWPATLVQPVGSPLSLECTVEGTSNPNLYWYRQAAGRGLQLLFYSVGIGQISSEVPQNLSASRPQDRQFILSSKKLLLSDSGFYLCAWSAESFTGELFFGEGSRLTVL.

The CDR3 loop is CASTRYRAMGTEAFF. The CDR3, as DNA: TGTGCCAGCACCCGATACAGGGCAATGGGCACTGAAGCTTTCTTT. The chain is built from TRBV14 and TRBJ1-1; a weak D match, TRBD1 (6 bases). The CDR3 runs 15 residues. Per germline, CDR1 SGHDN and CDR2 FVKESK. V was shortened by 7 bases and J by 4 bases, with 19 bases between the two germline ends.

The chain links TRBV30 to TRBJ2-7; 8 bases match TRBD1. The CDR3 totals 15 residues. Unmatched junction bases numbered 5, after V lost 0 bases and J lost 1 base. From germline, CDR1 is GTSNPN and CDR2 SVGIG (reference sequence). Here the CDR3 reads CAWSVIGTGSYEQYF. CDR3 nucleotides: TGTGCCTGGAGTGTAATCGGGACAGGTTCCTACGAGCAGTACTTC.

The V and J genes are TRBV28 and TRBJ1-2; D not resolved. CDR1 and CDR2 from the germline V gene are MDHEN and SYDVKM. CDR3 length equals 16 residues. V dropped 6 bases and J dropped 4 bases, with 21 bases sitting between them. In DNA, the CDR3 is TGTGCCAGCAGCGCTGCAGGACGGCCGTTGGGCTATGGCTACACCTTC. Protein product: CASSAAGRPLGYGYTF.

The chain employs TRBV10-1 and TRBJ2-5, with 10 bases lining up with TRBD2. The CDR3 runs 16 residues. The V segment lost 2 bases and the J segment 0 bases; nucleotides outside the gene matches: 3. CDR1 is WNHNN, CDR2 SYGVQD, per germline (reference sequence). The CDR3 sequence: CASSEGSGGYQETQYF. The CDR3 DNA sequence: TGCGCCAGCAGTGAGGGTAGCGGGGGGTACCAAGAGACCCAGTACTTC.

The chain joins TRBV4-2 to TRBJ2-5; D tentatively fits TRBD1 or TRBD2 (5 bases each). The CDR3 loop spans 17 amino acids. Trimming stripped 1 base from V and 0 bases from J, with 15 bases between. Germline CDR1 is LGHNA and CDR2 is YNFKEQ. The CDR3 nucleotides read TGTGCCAGCAGCCAAGTTGGGGCAGGGACCTACCAAGAGACCCAGTACTTC. It codes for CASSQVGAGTYQETQYF.

This sequence joins TRBV6-1 and TRBJ2-5; 9 nucleotides match TRBD2. The CDR3 is 18 residues long. The V gene end was trimmed by 4 bases and the J gene end by 5 bases; junction bases not matched to a gene: 17. CDR1 is MNHNS, CDR2 SASEGT, per germline. The CDR3 sequence is CASSGDGILAGDYETQYF. CDR3 nucleotide sequence: TGTGCCAGCAGTGGGGACGGAATACTAGCGGGCGACTATGAGACCCAGTACTTC.

CDR3 bases: TGTGCCAGCCCTTCTGGAAACACCATATATTTT. It is translated as CASPSGNTIYF. The chain employs TRBV5-8 and TRBJ1-3, with D unresolved. There are 11 residues in the CDR3. Per the germline V gene, CDR1 is SGHTS and CDR2 is YDEGEE. V lost 7 bases, J lost 1 base, and 3 bases lay in between.

This chain connects TRBV5-8 to TRBJ1-3, with 11 bases matching TRBD1. V shed 4 bases and J 2 bases; nucleotides not matched to a gene: 5. The CDR3 loop spans 16 amino acids. CDR1 and CDR2 from the germline V gene are SGHTS and YDEGEE. CDR3 protein: CASSKGQGATGNTIYF. Written as DNA, the CDR3 is TGTGCCAGCAGCAAAGGACAGGGGGCAACTGGAAACACCATATATTTT. Based on the CDR3 plus reference TRBV5-8 and TRBJ1-3, the full variable domain is EAGVTQSPTHLIKTRGQQATLRCSPISGHTSVYWYQQALGLGLQFLLWYDEGEERNRGNFPPRFSGRQFPNYSSELNVNALELEDSALYLCASSKGQGATGNTIYFGEGSWLTVV.

The chain links TRBV7-3 to TRBJ2-1; 7 nucleotides agree with TRBD2. The ends lost 0 bases at V and 4 bases at J; junction bases unmatched: 6. CDR3 size: 16 residues. Germline V gene sequence: CDR1 SGHTA, CDR2 FQGTGA. The CDR3 sequence: CASSLTSGTIYNEQFF. The CDR3 region has the DNA TGTGCCAGCAGCTTAACTTCCGGGACTATTTACAATGAGCAGTTCTTC.

The genes are TRBV2 and TRBJ2-1; 9 nucleotides match TRBD1. Germline values: CDR1 SNHLY, CDR2 FYNNEI. V shed 5 bases, J shed 1 base, and the junction held 9 bases outside the gene matches. There are 17 residues in the CDR3. The CDR3 protein is CASSTSGTGLSYNEQFF. In DNA, the CDR3 is TGTGCCAGCAGTACATCCGGGACAGGGTTGTCCTACAATGAGCAGTTCTTC.

This clone was observed once. The V call is TRBV19, the J call TRBJ2-1; the match to TRBD2 covers 12 bases. V was clipped by 5 bases and J by 1 base; unmatched bases: 3. CDR3 length: 16 amino acids. Germline V gives CDR1 LNHDA, CDR2 SQIVND (reference sequence). The CDR3 region is CASSSLAGGSYNEQFF. DNA for the CDR3: TGTGCCAGTAGTTCCCTAGCGGGAGGGTCCTACAATGAGCAGTTCTTC.

The genes are TRBV9 and TRBJ2-3; D might be TRBD1 or TRBD2, each matching 6 bases. From germline, CDR1 is SGDLS and CDR2 YYNGEE. V was cut by 2 bases and J by 2 bases, with 18 bases left in between. The CDR3 spans 17 residues. CDR3 nucleotides: TGTGCCAGCAGCGTGATGGGGGGCGCCCATAACACAGATACGCAGTATTTT. Its translation is CASSVMGGAHNTDTQYF.

There are a few counts of this clone. This chain connects TRBV11-2 to TRBJ1-5; D is unclear. V shed 1 base and J shed 6 bases, with 7 bases lying between them. The CDR3 totals 13 residues. Germline lookup yields CDR1 SGHAT and CDR2 FQNNGV. Here the CDR3 reads CASSLGTSQPQHF. As DNA, the CDR3 is TGTGCCAGCAGCTTAGGAACTAGTCAGCCCCAGCATTTT.

This clone was picked up one time. The chain links TRBV6-6 to TRBJ2-3, with D maybe TRBD2 (5 bases). The ends were cut back, 2 bases at V and 4 bases at J, with 7 bases in the middle. This CDR3 comprises 13 residues. In germline, CDR1 is MNHNY, CDR2 SVGAGI (reference sequence). CDR3 in amino acids: CASSYRDPDTQYF. The CDR3 DNA is TGTGCCAGCAGTTACCGGGATCCAGATACGCAGTATTTT.

The chain carries TRBV7-9 and TRBJ1-5, with D unclear. Trimming removed 1 base from V and 1 base from J, with 14 bases in between. The germline gives CDR1 SEHNR, CDR2 FQNEAQ (reference sequence). The CDR3 contains 17 residues. CDR3 protein: CASSLGGTGVSNQPQHF. CDR3 DNA: TGTGCCAGCAGCTTAGGAGGAACCGGTGTGAGCAATCAGCCCCAGCATTTT.

The chain has TRBV5-1 and TRBJ2-1; 9 positions match TRBD2. CDR3 length: 17 amino acids. After removal of 0 bases from V and 5 bases from J, the junction contained 9 bases not matched to a gene. CDR1 and CDR2 from the germline V gene are SGHRS and YFSETQ. The CDR3 coding sequence is TGCGCCAGCAGCTTGGGGAGGACTAGCGAGATCAACAATGAGCAGTTCTTC. Its protein product is CASSLGRTSEINNEQFF.

The chain employs TRBV2 and TRBJ1-1, with D unclear. V gave up 4 bases and J gave up 0 bases, with 6 bases separating them. The CDR3 runs 13 residues. The V gene's germline CDR1 is SNHLY and CDR2 FYNNEI. The CDR3 DNA sequence: TGTGCCAGCAGTGTTGAGATGAACACTGAAGCTTTCTTT. Residues: CASSVEMNTEAFF. The full variable domain, rest sourced from reference TRBV2 and TRBJ1-1, is EPEVTQTPSHQVTQMGQEVILRCVPISNHLYFYWYRQILGQKVEFLVSFYNNEISEKSEIFDDQFSVERPDGSNFTLKIRSTKLEDSAMYFCASSVEMNTEAFFGQGTRLTVV.

The rearrangement joins TRBV27 to TRBJ2-1; D remains unclear. V was trimmed by 2 bases and J by 0 bases, leaving 5 bases between them. Per the germline V gene, CDR1 is MNHEY and CDR2 is SMNVEV (reference sequence). The CDR3 is 14 amino acids. Here the CDR3 DNA reads TGTGCCAGCAGTTTAGCGAGCTCCTACAATGAGCAGTTCTTC. Translated: CASSLASSYNEQFF.